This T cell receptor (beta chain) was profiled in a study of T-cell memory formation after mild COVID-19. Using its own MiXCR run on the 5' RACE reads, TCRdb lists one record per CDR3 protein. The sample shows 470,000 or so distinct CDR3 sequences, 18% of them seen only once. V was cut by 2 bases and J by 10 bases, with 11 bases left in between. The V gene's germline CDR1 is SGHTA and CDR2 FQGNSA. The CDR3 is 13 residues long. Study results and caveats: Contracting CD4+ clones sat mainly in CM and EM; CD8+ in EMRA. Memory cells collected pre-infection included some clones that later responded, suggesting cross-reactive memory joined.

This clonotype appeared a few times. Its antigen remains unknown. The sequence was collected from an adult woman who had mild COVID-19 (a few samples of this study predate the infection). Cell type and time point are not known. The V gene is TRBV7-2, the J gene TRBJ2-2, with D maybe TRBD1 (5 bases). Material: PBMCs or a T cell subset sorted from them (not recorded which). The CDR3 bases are TGTGCCAGCAGCTTAAGCAGGGTCGAGGAGCTGTTTTTT. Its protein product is CASSLSRVEELFF.